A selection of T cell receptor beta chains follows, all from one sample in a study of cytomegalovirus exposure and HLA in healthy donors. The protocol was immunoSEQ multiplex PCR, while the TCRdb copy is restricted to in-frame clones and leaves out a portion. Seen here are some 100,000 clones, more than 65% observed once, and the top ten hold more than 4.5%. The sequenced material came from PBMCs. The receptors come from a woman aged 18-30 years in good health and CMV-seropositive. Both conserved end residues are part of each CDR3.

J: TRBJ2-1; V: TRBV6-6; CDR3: CASSYPENEQFF
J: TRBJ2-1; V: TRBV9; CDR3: CASGREGLSNEQFF
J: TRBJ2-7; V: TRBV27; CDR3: CAGTGGSVHSYEQYF
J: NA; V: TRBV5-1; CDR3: CASSKDSSYEQYF
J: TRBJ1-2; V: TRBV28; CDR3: CASSLSNGQIGYTF
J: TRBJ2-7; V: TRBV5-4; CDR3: CASSLAEQGLTEQYF
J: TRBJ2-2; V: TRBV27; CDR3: CASSRLAGTNTGELFF
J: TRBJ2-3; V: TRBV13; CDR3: CASSPQGREEDTQYF
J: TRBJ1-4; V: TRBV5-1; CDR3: CASSLGVTEPNEKLFF
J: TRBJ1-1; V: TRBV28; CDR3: CAANRGHVEAFF
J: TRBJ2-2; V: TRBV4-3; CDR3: CASSQDPVGTGTTGELFF
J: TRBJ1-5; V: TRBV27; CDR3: CASTGAGRQPQHF
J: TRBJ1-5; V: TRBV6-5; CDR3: CASSLQEGNQPQHF
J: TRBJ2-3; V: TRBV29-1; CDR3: CSVEYGVADTQYF
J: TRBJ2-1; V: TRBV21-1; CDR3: CASSSKKDPGTGRNEQFF
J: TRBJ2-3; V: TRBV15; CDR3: CATSRPPGSTQYF
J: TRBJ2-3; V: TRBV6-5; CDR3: CASSYAVDKTDTQYF
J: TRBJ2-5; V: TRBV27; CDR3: CASSTWSLRGETQYF
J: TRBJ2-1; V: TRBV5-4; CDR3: CASSGGLAGDEQFF
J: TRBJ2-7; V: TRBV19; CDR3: CASRGLAGRGYEQYF
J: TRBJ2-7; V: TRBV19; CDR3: CASSTRDRSYEQYF
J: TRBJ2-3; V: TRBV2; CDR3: CASSKTSNTDTQYF
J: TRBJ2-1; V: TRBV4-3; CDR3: CASSQILAGGPVHKDNEQFF
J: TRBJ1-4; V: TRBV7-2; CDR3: CASSLTGGREKLFF
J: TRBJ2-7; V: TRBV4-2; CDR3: CASSPRDSYEQYF
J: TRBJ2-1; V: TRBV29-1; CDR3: CSVERGWGRGEQFF
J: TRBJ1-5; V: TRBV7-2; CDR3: CASSLEGAPQHF
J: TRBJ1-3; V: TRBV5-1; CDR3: CASSGRDRSTIYF
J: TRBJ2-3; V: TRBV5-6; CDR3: CASSYGQGTDTQYF
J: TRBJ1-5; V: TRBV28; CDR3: CASASPSRSQPQHF
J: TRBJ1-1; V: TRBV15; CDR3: CATSPDRANTEAFF
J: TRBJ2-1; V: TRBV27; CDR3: CASSVRGGPYNEQFF
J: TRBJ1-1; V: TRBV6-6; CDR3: CASRPRQGKGTEAFF
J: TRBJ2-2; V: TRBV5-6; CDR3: CASSAIGELFF
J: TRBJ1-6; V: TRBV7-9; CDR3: CASSATGPDNSPLHF
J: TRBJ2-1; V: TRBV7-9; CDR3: CASRIREGENEQFF
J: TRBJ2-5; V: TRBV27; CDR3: CASSFSSEGTQYF
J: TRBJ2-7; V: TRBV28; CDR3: CASQKGAPYEQYF
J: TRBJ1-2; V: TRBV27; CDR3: CASSPTDIALYGYTF
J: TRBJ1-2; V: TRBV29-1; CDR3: CSVWGGEANYGYTF
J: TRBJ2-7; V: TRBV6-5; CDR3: CASRQPGTGGREQYF
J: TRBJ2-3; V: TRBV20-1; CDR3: CSAVQITQYF
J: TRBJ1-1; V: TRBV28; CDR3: CASSLSMGLSEAFF
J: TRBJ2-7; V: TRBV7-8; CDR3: CASSLGSGVGYEQYF
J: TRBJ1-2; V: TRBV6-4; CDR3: CASIANYGYTF
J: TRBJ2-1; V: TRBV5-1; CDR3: CASSFGPTTLGYNEQFF
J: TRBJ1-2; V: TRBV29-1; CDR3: CSVGGGYTF
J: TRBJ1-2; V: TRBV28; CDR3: CASSSFITGTVGYTF
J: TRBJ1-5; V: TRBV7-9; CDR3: CASSFISDQPQHF
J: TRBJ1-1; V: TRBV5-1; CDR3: CASSSQGANTEAFF
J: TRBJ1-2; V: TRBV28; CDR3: CASRIDRNYGYTF
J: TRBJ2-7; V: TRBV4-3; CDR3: CASSQDRSGISSYEQYF
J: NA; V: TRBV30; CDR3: CAWNAFFSAGGSYEQYF
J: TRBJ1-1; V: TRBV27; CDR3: CASRSGVDTEAFF